This TCR beta chain was sequenced during a study of siplizumab effects on memory and regulatory T cells. Germline values: CDR1 ENHRY, CDR2 SYGVKD. V lost 6 bases to trimming and J lost 1 base, with 15 bases between them. The CDR3 is 15 residues long. TCRdb's copy holds only in-frame clones and misses some; the assay was immunoSEQ multiplex PCR. The sample comprises 110,000 or so clones, 85% to 95% of which are singletons, and around 0.15% rests with the top ten. About this clone itself: What it recognizes is unknown.

Notes on the study in general: Alloreactive sequences traceable to unstimulated CD4+ memory cells were significantly reduced by siplizumab.

The sequence derives from a human donor in good health. The rearrangement uses TRBV10-3 and TRBJ1-1; perhaps TRBD1 as D (6 bases). Sequences were obtained from non-Treg CD4+ T cells sorted from blood. Written as DNA, the CDR3 is TGTGCCATCAGAATAACTGGACAGCCGAACACTGAAGCTTTCTTT. This sequence encodes CAIRITGQPNTEAFF.